The 29 T cell receptor beta chains in this list originate from one sample, sequenced in a study of blood T cell repertoires in COVID-19. Libraries were prepared by immunoSEQ multiplex PCR; TCRdb keeps only in-frame clonotypes and omits some of them. Of about 140,000 clones detected, about 84% appear once; the ten largest clones hold 1.6%. Sequencing used PBMCs or T cells enriched from blood (not recorded which). These receptors were taken from a woman aged 18-30 years who had been exposed to COVID-19.

This chain uses TRBV7-9 with TRBJ1-1, with TRBD1 as a possible D gene (6 bases). Germline V lookup: CDR1 SEHNR, CDR2 FQNEAQ (reference sequence). The CDR3 spans 15 residues. The V and J ends lost 1 base and 1 base respectively, with 10 bases between them. The chain's CDR3 is CASSLGLGANTEAFF. As DNA, the CDR3 is TGTGCCAGCAGCTTAGGACTGGGGGCGAACACTGAAGCTTTCTTT. Combining the CDR3 with reference TRBV7-9 and TRBJ1-1 gives the whole variable domain DTGVSQNPRHKITKRGQNVTFRCDPISEHNRLYWYRQTLGQGPEFLTYFQNEAQLEKSRLLSDRFSAERPKGSFSTLEIQRTEQGDSAMYLCASSLGLGANTEAFFGQGTRLTVV.

CDR3: CASRAGGDNEQFF. In DNA, the CDR3 is TGTGCCAGCAGAGCGGGGGGGGACAATGAGCAGTTCTTC. The chain combines TRBV28 with TRBJ2-1; 10 bases are shared with TRBD2. CDR1 is MDHEN, CDR2 SYDVKM, per germline. The CDR3 runs to 13 residues. Losses at the gene ends were 6 bases for V and 5 bases for J; bases not matched to a gene: 1.

The chain carries TRBV7-9 and TRBJ2-7, with 10 bases identical to TRBD1. Per germline, CDR1 SEHNR and CDR2 FQNEAQ (reference sequence). V dropped 5 bases and J dropped 3; count of bases not matched to a gene: 7. This CDR3 has 15 amino acids. The CDR3 spells CASSITGTGVYEQYF. Written as DNA, the CDR3 is TGTGCCAGCAGCATCACCGGGACAGGGGTCTACGAGCAGTACTTC.

The J gene is TRBJ2-6, the V gene TRBV19; D possibly corresponds to TRBD1 (5 bases). CDR1 and CDR2 from the germline V gene are LNHDA and SQIVND (reference sequence). This CDR3 is built from 15 residues. V was shortened by 5 bases and J by 4 bases, with 12 bases between the two germline ends. The CDR3 DNA reads TGTGCCAGTAGTGAAGACAGTTCCGGGGCCAACGTCCTGACTTTC. The encoded protein is CASSEDSSGANVLTF. The full variable domain, its missing parts supplied by reference TRBV19 and TRBJ2-6, is DGGITQSPKYLFRKEGQNVTLSCEQNLNHDAMYWYRQDPGQGLRLIYYSQIVNDFQKGDIAEGYSVSREKKESFPLTVTSAQKNPTAFYLCASSEDSSGANVLTFGAGSRLTVL.

This clone was seen a single time. Other DNA sequences in the same sample also yield this CDR3. V and J are TRBV3-1 (or the pseudogene TRBV3-2) and TRBJ2-7; D remains ambiguous. Trimming removed 1 base at V and 4 bases at J, with 5 bases between. The CDR3 length is 12 residues. Germline CDR1 is LGHDT and CDR2 is YNNKEL (reference sequence). The CDR3 reads CASSQVEYEQYF. The CDR3, as DNA: TGTGCCAGCAGCCAAGTAGAATACGAGCAGTACTTC.

This chain connects TRBV3-1 (or the pseudogene TRBV3-2) to TRBJ1-2, with D possibly TRBD1 on 5 matching bases. V lost 3 bases to trimming and J lost 0 bases, with 11 bases between them. The CDR3 has 15 residues. Per the germline V gene, CDR1 is LGHDT and CDR2 is YNNKEL (reference sequence). This CDR3 reads CASSQGTTANYGYTF. The CDR3 DNA is TGTGCCAGCAGCCAGGGCACGACAGCTAACTATGGCTACACCTTC.

CDR3 amino acids: CASSFLAGDRETQYF. The DNA for the CDR3 is TGCGCCAGCAGCTTTCTAGCGGGAGATCGTGAGACCCAGTACTTC. The genes are TRBV5-1 and TRBJ2-5; 10 positions match TRBD2. Germline CDR1 is SGHRS and CDR2 is YFSETQ. The junction had 6 bases not matched to a gene; V was cut back by 2 bases and J by 5 bases. The CDR3 totals 15 residues. Supplemented by reference TRBV5-1 and TRBJ2-5, the full variable domain reads KAGVTQTPRYLIKTRGQQVTLSCSPISGHRSVSWYQQTPGQGLQFLFEYFSETQRNKGNFPGRFSGRQFSNSRSEMNVSTLELGDSALYLCASSFLAGDRETQYFGPGTRLLVL.

The chain has TRBV27 and TRBJ1-3; tentatively, D is TRBD1 (5 bases). This CDR3 is built from 13 residues. Trimming pared 8 bases from V and 10 bases from J, leaving 18 bases between. Germline CDR1 is MNHEY and CDR2 is SMNVEV (reference sequence). The chain's CDR3 is CASRMGRVGTIYF. The CDR3 coding sequence is TGTGCCAGCCGCATGGGCAGGGTAGGGACCATATATTTT.

This chain joins TRBV11-3 and TRBJ1-1; no firm D call. There are 13 residues in the CDR3. Looked up from germline, CDR1 is SGHNT and CDR2 is YENEEA. V lost 1 base, J lost 5 bases, and 8 bases lay in between. This CDR3 is CASSLGPRTEAFF. For the CDR3, the DNA is TGTGCCAGCAGCTTAGGCCCCCGGACTGAAGCTTTCTTT.

This chain connects TRBV27 to TRBJ2-7; D may be TRBD2 (5 bases). V was shortened by 1 base and J by 1 base, with 17 bases between the two germline ends. The CDR3 runs 17 residues. CDR1 is MNHEY and CDR2 is SMNVEV in the germline V gene (reference sequence). The CDR3 coding sequence is TGTGCCAGCAGTTTATTGTCGGGATCCGGTTTTTCCTACGAGCAGTACTTC. The encoded protein is CASSLLSGSGFSYEQYF.

This clone occurred once. The CDR3 DNA reads TGTGCCAGCAGTAAGAGTACAGACCTCAATCAGCCCCAGCATTTT. Translating it yields CASSKSTDLNQPQHF. The rearrangement links TRBV6-2 or TRBV6-3 to TRBJ1-5; D is unclear. CDR1 and CDR2 from the germline V gene are MNHEY and SVGEGT. The CDR3 is 15 residues long. V was clipped by 5 bases and J by 3 bases, with 14 bases between them.

The CDR3 spells CASSLGGTRSSYEQYF. CDR3 nucleotides: TGTGCCAGCAGCTTAGGGGGGACTAGAAGCTCCTACGAGCAGTACTTC. The rearrangement joins TRBV7-9 to TRBJ2-7, with 8 bases fitting TRBD2. V lost 1 base, J lost 0 bases, and 5 bases stayed unmatched. The CDR3 totals 16 residues. CDR1 is SEHNR, CDR2 FQNEAQ, per germline (reference sequence).

The rearrangement links TRBV7-9 to TRBJ1-1; D remains ambiguous. The CDR3 runs 17 residues. The germline CDR1 and CDR2 sequences are SEHNR and FQNEAQ (reference sequence). V was clipped by 5 bases and J by 2 bases, with 21 bases between them. CDR3 sequence (DNA): TGTGCCAGCAGCCAACTAGCGAGCGGGCTACTAAACACTGAAGCTTTCTTT. This gives the protein CASSQLASGLLNTEAFF.

The CDR3 spells CASSSLYYEQYF. The CDR3 DNA reads as TGTGCCAGCAGCTCTTTATACTACGAGCAGTACTTC. The chain recombines TRBV11-2 with TRBJ2-7; D is undetermined. The CDR3 sequence is 12 residues long. Germline V CDR1 and CDR2: SGHAT, FQNNGV. V lost 4 bases and J 3 bases, leaving 7 bases between the germline ends.

V usage is TRBV6-5 and J usage is TRBJ2-1; tentative D call: TRBD1 (6 bases). CDR1 is MNHEY and CDR2 is SVGAGI in the germline V gene. The CDR3 loop spans 14 amino acids. V was clipped by 0 bases and J by 5 bases, with 8 bases between them. The chain's CDR3 is CASSYSTGDNEQFF. Written as DNA, the CDR3 is TGTGCCAGCAGTTACTCGACAGGAGACAATGAGCAGTTCTTC.

V and J are TRBV28 and TRBJ2-7; the D is unclear. Between the trimmed V and J ends, which lost 7 bases and 1 base, there was a span of 8 bases. CDR3 length: 12 amino acids. Germline CDR1 and CDR2: MDHEN and SYDVKM. The DNA of the CDR3 is TGTGCCAGCAAGGAGAGATCCTACGAGCAGTACTTC. This translates into CASKERSYEQYF.

The chain employs TRBV6-5 and TRBJ2-7, with 9 positions matching TRBD1. Germline CDR1 reads MNHEY; CDR2 reads SVGAGI. Trimming removed 10 bases from V and 0 bases from J; junction bases left unmatched: 10. The CDR3 totals 15 residues. DNA of the CDR3: TGTGCCACCACAACCGGGACAGGGAGCTCCTACGAGCAGTACTTC. It specifies CATTTGTGSSYEQYF.

The rearrangement links TRBV27 to TRBJ2-4; D unclear. This CDR3 is 14 amino acids long. Per germline, CDR1 MNHEY and CDR2 SMNVEV (reference sequence). V was shortened by 8 bases and J by 0 bases, with 11 bases between the two germline ends. The CDR3 DNA reads TGTGCCAGCTCCCCTTCACTAGCCAAAAACATTCAGTACTTC. Its translation: CASSPSLAKNIQYF.

This rearrangement joins TRBV2 to TRBJ1-3; TRBD1 matches at 7 bases. The CDR3 consists of 19 residues. The germline V gene encodes CDR1 SNHLY and CDR2 FYNNEI. With 7 bases clipped from V and 4 bases from J, the junction kept 22 bases outside the gene matches. CDR3 in DNA: TGTGCCAGCAAGAATTTTGGGACAGTCCGAGGGGCTGGAGGAAACACCATATATTTT. It encodes CASKNFGTVRGAGGNTIYF. Drawing the rest from reference TRBV2 and TRBJ1-3, the complete variable domain is EPEVTQTPSHQVTQMGQEVILRCVPISNHLYFYWYRQILGQKVEFLVSFYNNEISEKSEIFDDQFSVERPDGSNFTLKIRSTKLEDSAMYFCASKNFGTVRGAGGNTIYFGEGSWLTVV.

The genes are TRBV18 and TRBJ2-2, with 8 bases fitting TRBD1. J was trimmed by 7 bases and V by 3 bases; bases with no gene match: 4. There are 14 residues in the CDR3. In germline, CDR1 is KGHSH, CDR2 LQKENI. Here the CDR3 reads CASSPQGAYGELFF. CDR3 coding DNA: TGTGCCAGCTCACCCCAGGGGGCATACGGGGAGCTGTTTTTT. The whole variable domain, filled in from reference TRBV18 and TRBJ2-2, reads NAGVMQNPRHLVRRRGQEARLRCSPMKGHSHVYWYRQLPEEGLKFMVYLQKENIIDESGMPKERFSAEFPKEGPSILRIQQVVRGDSAAYFCASSPQGAYGELFFGEGSRLTVL.

The CDR3 here is CASSPAGGYGYTF. The CDR3 DNA follows: TGTGCCAGCAGTCCGGCGGGGGGCTATGGCTACACCTTC. This sequence joins TRBV12-3 or TRBV12-4 and TRBJ1-2, with TRBD1 as a possible D gene (5 bases). Trimming took 5 bases from V and 4 from J, leaving 11 bases between them. This CDR3 has 13 amino acids.

This clone was seen just once. This sequence joins TRBV3-1 (or the pseudogene TRBV3-2) and TRBJ1-2; the D gene is possibly TRBD1 (5 bases). With 4 bases removed from V and 4 bases from J, the gap between germline ends came to 19 bases. The CDR3 extends over 16 amino acids. Germline assignment: CDR1 LGHDT and CDR2 YNNKEL (reference sequence). For the CDR3, the DNA is TGTGCCAGCAGCCTCGGTACTGGGGCTTTGAGCTATGGCTACACCTTC. As protein: CASSLGTGALSYGYTF.

This rearrangement joins TRBV5-1 to TRBJ2-7; TRBD2 matches at 11 bases. With V trimmed by 0 bases and J by 4 bases, 3 bases remained unmatched. Germline-derived CDR1 and CDR2 are SGHRS and YFSETQ. The CDR3 runs to 15 residues. CDR3 sequence (DNA): TGCGCCAGCAGCTTGGAACTAGCGGGAGTTTACGAGCAGTACTTC. Amino acids: CASSLELAGVYEQYF.

The chain couples TRBV10-2 to TRBJ1-2, with 7 bases aligning to TRBD1. This CDR3 contains 16 residues. V lost 2 bases to trimming and J lost 3 bases; unmatched junction nucleotides: 9. Germline CDR1 is WSHSY and CDR2 is SAAADI. In nucleotides, the CDR3 is TGCGCCAGCAGTGAGGTCGACAGGGAATATTACTATGGCTACACCTTC. As protein: CASSEVDREYYYGYTF.

This chain joins TRBV6-1 and TRBJ2-7; tentatively, D is TRBD2 (6 bases). Germline loops: CDR1 MNHNS, CDR2 SASEGT. This CDR3 has 14 residues. Trimming took off 3 bases at V and 4 bases at J, with 13 bases between the two ends. The CDR3: CASSDKGGVYEQYF. For the CDR3, the DNA is TGTGCCAGCAGTGATAAAGGCGGGGTATACGAGCAGTACTTC.

The rearrangement links TRBV19 to TRBJ2-3, with D perhaps TRBD1 (6 bases). With 4 bases removed from V and 1 base from J, the gap between germline ends came to 21 bases. Germline loops: CDR1 LNHDA, CDR2 SQIVND (reference sequence). CDR3 length: 18 amino acids. CDR3 nucleotide sequence: TGTGCCAGTAGTAGACTGGCCTTTGGGGGACAAGGCACAGATACGCAGTATTTT. It yields the protein CASSRLAFGGQGTDTQYF.

V usage is TRBV28 and J usage is TRBJ2-7; the match to TRBD1 covers 7 bases. From germline, CDR1 is MDHEN and CDR2 SYDVKM. Trimming at V came to 5 bases and at J to 2 bases, leaving 18 bases not matched to a gene. CDR3 size: 18 residues. The CDR3: CASSQRNRGPLYTYEQYF. CDR3 nucleotides: TGTGCCAGCAGTCAAAGGAACAGGGGTCCTCTTTACACCTACGAGCAGTACTTC.

The chain joins TRBV7-2 to TRBJ2-2; the D gene is possibly TRBD1 (5 bases). V lost 0 bases and J 4 bases, leaving 9 bases between the germline ends. CDR3 length equals 15 residues. The germline CDR1 and CDR2 sequences are SGHTA and FQGNSA. The CDR3 loop reads CASSLARRATGELFF. CDR3 DNA: TGTGCCAGCAGCTTAGCGCGCAGGGCCACCGGGGAGCTGTTTTTT.

V gene TRBV19 combines with J gene TRBJ1-1; a possible D gene is TRBD1 (6 bases). CDR3 length: 13 residues. V lost 8 bases to trimming and J lost 5 bases, with 15 bases between them. Per germline, CDR1 LNHDA and CDR2 SQIVND (reference sequence). The CDR3 DNA is TGTGCCAGTCGGAAGGGGGAGGGGACTGAAGCTTTCTTT. It is translated as CASRKGEGTEAFF.